Listed below are T cell receptor beta chains from one sample, sequenced in a study of blood T cell repertoires in COVID-19. The data were produced by immunoSEQ multiplex PCR, yet TCRdb's version contains in-frame clones alone and is incomplete. This sample carries about 83,000 clones, around 90% of them seen once, and the ten largest clones take approximately 5.9%. Specimen: peripheral blood. These receptors were obtained from a man in his sixties with acute or convalescent COVID-19. Both conserved end residues are part of each CDR3. D genes are given only for firm matches. Some rows have no size entry. The others give once, few or many, or a class for an expanded clone.

TRBV28	TRBJ1-2	-	-	CASTKGGAYGYTF	TGTGCCAGCACAAAGGGGGGGGCCTATGGCTACACCTTC
TRBV5-5	TRBJ1-3	-	-	CASSLVPDGNTIYF	TGTGCCAGCAGCTTGGTACCAGATGGAAACACCATATATTTT
TRBV20-1	TRBJ1-2	many	-	CSASKQGYDYGYTF	TGCAGTGCTAGTAAACAGGGTTACGACTATGGCTACACCTTC
TRBV30	TRBJ1-6	once	TRBD1	CAWSYPGTGYSPLHF	TGTGCCTGGAGTTACCCTGGGACAGGGTATTCACCCCTCCACTTT
TRBV29-1	TRBJ2-1	-	TRBD2	CSVEEAGAYNEQFF	TGCAGCGTTGAGGAAGCGGGGGCCTACAATGAGCAGTTCTTC
TRBV10-3	TRBJ1-4	-	-	CAISEGAQREMMFF	TGTGCCATCAGTGAGGGTGCCCAGAGGGAAATGATGTTTTTT
TRBV18	TRBJ1-2	-	TRBD1	CASSTGAEYGYTF	TGTGCCAGCTCAACAGGGGCGGAGTATGGCTACACCTTC
TRBV11-2	TRBJ1-1	-	-	CASSRAMNTEAFF	TGTGCCAGCAGCCGAGCTATGAACACTGAAGCTTTCTTT
TRBV18	TRBJ2-5	-	-	CASSGNQETQYF	TGTGCCAGCTCCGGGAATCAAGAGACCCAGTACTTC
TRBV4-3	TRBJ2-4	-	-	CASSQGLAKNIQYF	TGCGCCAGCAGCCAGGGACTAGCCAAAAACATTCAGTACTTC
TRBV2	TRBJ1-1	-	-	CASSEETANTEAFF	TGTGCCAGCAGTGAAGAGACAGCGAACACTGAAGCTTTCTTT
TRBV7-2	TRBJ2-1	-	-	CASTHGLALRDNEQFF	TGTGCCAGCACCCATGGACTGGCACTTAGGGACAATGAGCAGTTCTTC
TRBV27	TRBJ1-1	-	TRBD1	CASAGQGLSEAFF	TGTGCCAGCGCCGGACAGGGGCTCTCTGAAGCTTTCTTT
TRBV19	TRBJ1-3	-	-	CASIGAARSGNTIYF	TGTGCCAGTATAGGGGCAGCCCGCTCTGGAAACACCATATATTTT
TRBV4-3	TRBJ1-1	-	-	CASSQDLSGPEAFF	TGCGCCAGCAGCCAAGATCTGTCAGGGCCTGAAGCTTTCTTT
TRBV9	TRBJ2-1	-	-	CASSRGTGSYNEQFF	TGTGCCAGCTCGAGGGGGACGGGGTCCTACAATGAGCAGTTCTTC
TRBV19	TRBJ1-1	-	-	CASSDTTNTEAFF	TGTGCCAGTAGTGACACCACGAACACTGAAGCTTTCTTT
TRBV7-2	TRBJ1-2	-	TRBD1	CASSSTGGNYGYTF	TGTGCCAGCAGCTCGACAGGGGGGAACTATGGCTACACCTTC
TRBV6-6	TRBJ2-1	-	TRBD1	CASSYPPGTGDNEQFF	TGTGCCAGCAGTTACCCCCCGGGGACAGGGGACAATGAGCAGTTCTTC
TRBV7-3	TRBJ2-5	-	-	CASSLMGGRETQYF	TGTGCCAGCAGCTTGATGGGGGGAAGAGAGACCCAGTACTTC
TRBV19	TRBJ1-2	-	-	CASLNYRGGYTF	TGTGCCAGTCTCAACTACCGGGGTGGCTACACCTTC
TRBV19	TRBJ1-2	few	-	CASSEGGRIYGYTF	TGTGCCAGTAGTGAAGGGGGACGGATTTATGGCTACACCTTC
TRBV5-6	TRBJ1-2	-	TRBD1	CASSSGQGYYGYTF	TGTGCCAGCAGCTCGGGACAGGGTTACTATGGCTACACCTTC
TRBV12-3/TRBV12-4	TRBJ1-2	-	-	CASSRTLNYGYTF	TGTGCCAGCAGCCGGACACTCAACTATGGCTACACCTTC
TRBV5-4	TRBJ2-7	-	TRBD1	CASSPGQGVAYEQYF	TGTGCCAGCAGCCCTGGACAGGGAGTAGCGTACGAGCAGTACTTC
TRBV29-1	TRBJ2-1	once	TRBD1	CSVRNRGQNNEQFF	TGCAGCGTTCGAAACAGGGGGCAAAACAATGAGCAGTTCTTC
TRBV29-1	TRBJ1-2	-	TRBD1	CSVSDRASSYGYTF	TGCAGCGTTTCGGACAGGGCCTCCTCCTATGGCTACACCTTC
TRBV21-1	TRBJ2-5	once	-	CASSKAPSPVEETQYF	TGTGCCAGCAGCAAAGCCCCGAGTCCGGTTGAAGAGACCCAGTACTTC
TRBV28	TRBJ2-1	-	TRBD1	CASSFVGQGASSYNEQFF	TGTGCCAGCAGTTTTGTGGGACAGGGGGCGAGCTCCTACAATGAGCAGTTCTTC
TRBV5-4	TRBJ1-1	-	-	CASSLELTVNTEAFF	TGTGCCAGCAGCTTGGAACTGACAGTGAACACTGAAGCTTTCTTT
TRBV9	TRBJ2-1	-	TRBD2	CASSASGSYNEQFF	TGTGCCAGCAGCGCTAGCGGTTCCTACAATGAGCAGTTCTTC